The clone carrying this T cell receptor beta chain came up once. Per the authors' pipeline: The authors estimated nucleated cell counts from reference gene primer amplification. Data came from immunoSEQ multiplex PCR; TCRdb stores just in-frame clones and leaves some out. D and trimming were read from the DNA, whereas the V and J calls and clone size are those reported in that table. This table has 130,000 to 150,000 clones, 85% appearing once. The sample belongs to a study of blood T cell repertoires in COVID-19. Whole-study context: Sites across the United States, Italy and Spain contributed samples from acute and convalescent COVID-19. Sample material is recorded as cDNA or gDNA derived from T cells, B-cell-depleted T cells, or PBMCs.

The length of the CDR3 is 19 residues. The TCR comes from a woman aged 40-49 years with active or convalescent COVID-19. Material for sequencing was peripheral blood. The J gene is TRBJ2-5, the V gene TRBV12-1; whether TRBD1, the table's D call, matches the DNA was not checked. TRBV12-1 is a recognized pseudogene. CDR3 residues: CASSLGRDRAPISQETQYF. CDR3 in DNA: TGTGCCAGCAGCTTAGGCCGGGACAGGGCCCCGATCTCCCAAGAGACCCAGTACTTC.